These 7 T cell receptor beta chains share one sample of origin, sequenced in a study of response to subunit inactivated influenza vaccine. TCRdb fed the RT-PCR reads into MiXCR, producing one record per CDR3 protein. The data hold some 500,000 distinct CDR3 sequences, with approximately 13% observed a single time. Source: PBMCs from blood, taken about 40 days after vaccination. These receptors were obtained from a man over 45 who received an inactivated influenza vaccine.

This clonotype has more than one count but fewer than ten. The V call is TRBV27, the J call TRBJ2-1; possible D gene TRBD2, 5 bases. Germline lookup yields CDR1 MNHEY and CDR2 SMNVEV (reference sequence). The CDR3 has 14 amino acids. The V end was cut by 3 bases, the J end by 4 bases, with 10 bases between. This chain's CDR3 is CASSLRRGYNEQFF. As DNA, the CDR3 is TGTGCCAGCAGTTTGAGACGCGGGTACAATGAGCAGTTCTTC.

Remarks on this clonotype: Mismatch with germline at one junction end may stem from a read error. CDR3 residues: CAISPGLRCYNEQFF. The CDR3 coding sequence is TGTGCCATCAGCCCCGGGCTCCGCTGCTACAATGAGCAGTTCTTC. The chain uses TRBV4-2 and TRBJ2-1; D gene unclear. This CDR3 has 15 residues. CDR1 LGHNA and CDR2 YNFKEQ come from the germline V gene.

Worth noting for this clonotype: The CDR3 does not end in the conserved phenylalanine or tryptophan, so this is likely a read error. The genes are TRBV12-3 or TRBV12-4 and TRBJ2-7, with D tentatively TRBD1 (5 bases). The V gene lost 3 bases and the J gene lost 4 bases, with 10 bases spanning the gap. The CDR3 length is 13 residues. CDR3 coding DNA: TGTGCCAGCAGTTTTGGGGCTGCGTACGAGCAGTACCTC. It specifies CASSFGAAYEQYL.

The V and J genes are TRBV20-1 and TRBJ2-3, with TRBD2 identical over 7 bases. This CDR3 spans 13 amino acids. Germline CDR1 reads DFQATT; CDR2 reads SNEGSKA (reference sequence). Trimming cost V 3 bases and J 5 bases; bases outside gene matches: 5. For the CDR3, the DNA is TGCAGTGCTAGTTTACTAGCGCTAGATACGCAGTATTTT. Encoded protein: CSASLLALDTQYF.

CDR3 sequence: CASSSGTVGANIQYF. In DNA, the CDR3 is TGTGCCAGCAGCTCAGGGACAGTGGGGGCGAACATTCAGTACTTC. V usage is TRBV6-2 or TRBV6-3 and J usage is TRBJ2-4; 7 bases are shared with TRBD1. Germline V lookup: CDR1 MNHEY, CDR2 SVGEGT. The CDR3 consists of 15 residues. The trim removed 6 bases at V and 7 bases at J, leaving 12 bases unmatched.

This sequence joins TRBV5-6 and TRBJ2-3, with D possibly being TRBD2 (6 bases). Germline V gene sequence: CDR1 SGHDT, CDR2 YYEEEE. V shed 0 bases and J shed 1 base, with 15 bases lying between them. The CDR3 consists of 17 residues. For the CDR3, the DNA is TGTGCCAGCAGCTTGGATCCCGCGGGGTGGGGCACAGATACGCAGTATTTT. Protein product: CASSLDPAGWGTDTQYF.

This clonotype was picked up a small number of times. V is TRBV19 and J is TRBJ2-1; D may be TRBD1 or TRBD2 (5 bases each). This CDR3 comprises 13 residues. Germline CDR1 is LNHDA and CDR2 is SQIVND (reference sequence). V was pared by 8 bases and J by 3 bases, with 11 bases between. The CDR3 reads CASARDDYNEQFF. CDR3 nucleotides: TGTGCCAGTGCCAGGGACGACTACAATGAGCAGTTCTTC.